Listed below are T cell receptor beta chains from one sample, sequenced in a study of OX40 agonist ivuxolimab in advanced cancers. The data were produced by immunoSEQ multiplex PCR, yet TCRdb's version contains in-frame clones alone and is incomplete. This table holds tens of thousands of clones, about nine tenths found once. Sequencing used CD4+ or CD8+ T cells sorted from blood, obtained in a trial of the OX40 agonist ivuxolimab. The source of these receptors is an adult with an advanced solid tumor such as melanoma, head and neck, liver or kidney cancer. The CDR3 runs from the conserved cysteine through the conserved F or W. A D gene is named only where the DNA matches it firmly. Clone size is stated in some rows and not others, as once, few, many or a class when expanded.

abundance,v_gene,j_gene,d_gene,CDR3nt,CDR3aa
NA,TRBV5-1,TRBJ2-7,NA,TGCGCCAGCAGCGTGAACGCCTACTACGAGCAGTACTTC,CASSVNAYYEQYF
NA,TRBV14,TRBJ2-2,TRBD2,TGTGCCAGCAGCCCACTCGCGGGGGTAATCGGGGAGCTGTTTTTT,CASSPLAGVIGELFF
few,TRBV30,TRBJ1-1,TRBD1,TGTGCCTGGAGGACTTGGGACAGGGGAGCTGAAGCTTTCTTT,CAWRTWDRGAEAFF
NA,TRBV25-1,TRBJ2-7,TRBD2,TGTGCCAGCAGTGAACCATTCGGGACTAGCGGGCGAACCTACGAGCAGTACTTC,CASSEPFGTSGRTYEQYF
NA,TRBV11-2,TRBJ2-7,NA,TGTGCCAGCAGCTTCCAGACAGATTATGAGCAGTACTTC,CASSFQTDYEQYF
NA,TRBV2,TRBJ2-1,TRBD1,TGTGCCAGCAGTTTCCTCCGGGACAGGGGGCTCGATGAGCAGTTCTTC,CASSFLRDRGLDEQFF
once,TRBV29-1,TRBJ2-5,TRBD2,TGCAGCGTTGATGGGACTAGTACCTTTGTTGAAGAGACCCAGTACTTC,CSVDGTSTFVEETQYF
NA,TRBV6-5,TRBJ1-1,NA,TGTGCCAGCAGTAGGGGCCTTGAAGCTTTCTTT,CASSRGLEAFF
NA,TRBV14,TRBJ1-5,NA,TGTGCCAGTCTTCAACAGGTAATCAGCAATCAGCCCCAGCATTTT,CASLQQVISNQPQHF
NA,TRBV10-2,TRBJ2-7,TRBD2,TGCGCCAGCAGTGAGGCGCTAGCGGGCTACGAGCAGTACTTC,CASSEALAGYEQYF
NA,TRBV4-1,TRBJ1-6,NA,TGCGCCAGCAGCCTTCCACAGGGTTATAATTCACCCCTCCACTTT,CASSLPQGYNSPLHF
NA,TRBV7-8,TRBJ2-7,NA,TGTGCCAGCAGCTTATCCGGGGTTGCCTACGAGCAGTACTTC,CASSLSGVAYEQYF
NA,TRBV19,TRBJ1-4,NA,TGTGCCAGTACTCGCAACATGTGGACTAATGAAAAACTGTTTTTT,CASTRNMWTNEKLFF
NA,TRBV2,TRBJ1-2,TRBD1,TGTGCCAGCAGTGTCGGGACAGGGCGGGGGTATGGCTACACCTTC,CASSVGTGRGYGYTF
NA,TRBV7-9,TRBJ1-2,TRBD1,TGTGCCAGCAGCTTAGTAGGACAGGGCGGCTATGGCTACACCTTC,CASSLVGQGGYGYTF
NA,TRBV27,TRBJ1-5,NA,TGTGCCAGCAGTTTGGCAGGCAATCAGCCCCAGCATTTT,CASSLAGNQPQHF
NA,TRBV2,TRBJ2-7,TRBD1,TGTGCCGGAAGATCGGGACAGCATTACGAGCAGTACTTC,CAGRSGQHYEQYF
NA,TRBV27,TRBJ2-1,NA,TGTGCCAGCAGCCCCTCGGCGGGGAATGAGCAGTTCTTC,CASSPSAGNEQFF
NA,TRBV27,TRBJ2-7,TRBD2,TGTGCCAGTAGGATAGCGGGGGATTACGAGCAGTACTTC,CASRIAGDYEQYF
once,TRBV7-6,TRBJ2-7,NA,TGTGCCAGCAGCTTAGAGGGGACTTCACCCGAGCAGTACTTC,CASSLEGTSPEQYF
NA,TRBV30,TRBJ2-7,NA,TGTGCCTGGAGTGTACGGGGCTACGAGCAGTACTTC,CAWSVRGYEQYF
once,TRBV27,TRBJ2-3,NA,TGTGCCAGCACCGCGGGGTTTTCGAAAGATACGCAGTATTTT,CASTAGFSKDTQYF
NA,TRBV30,TRBJ2-7,NA,TGTGCCTGGAGTGGAGGGGAAGAGCAGTACTTC,CAWSGGEEQYF
NA,TRBV7-3,TRBJ2-2,NA,TGTGCCAGCAGCTTAACGTTACTCGGGAGTGGGATCGGGGAGCTGTTTTTT,CASSLTLLGSGIGELFF
NA,TRBV19,TRBJ2-7,TRBD1,TGTGCCAGTAGCCCGACAGGGATCCACGAGCAGTACTTC,CASSPTGIHEQYF
NA,TRBV27,TRBJ2-3,NA,TGTGCCAGCACCTTAGTAGCGAGCAGAAGCACAGATACGCAGTATTTT,CASTLVASRSTDTQYF
NA,TRBV29-1,TRBJ2-7,NA,TGCAGCGTTGGGGCGGGGTTATTCTCCTACGAGCAGTACTTC,CSVGAGLFSYEQYF
NA,TRBV27,TRBJ2-7,NA,TGTGCCAGCGCCCCCCCGGACGGCTACGAGCAGTACTTC,CASAPPDGYEQYF
NA,TRBV7-8,TRBJ2-1,TRBD2,TGTGCCAGCAGCTTAGTCGCTAGCGGGGGGGCCTGGTACAATGAGCAGTTCTTC,CASSLVASGGAWYNEQFF
NA,TRBV5-6,TRBJ1-2,NA,TGTGCCAGCAGCTCCTGGGACGGAGAAGATTATGGCTACACCTTC,CASSSWDGEDYGYTF
few,TRBV27,TRBJ1-1,NA,TGTGCCAGCAGTTGGGGGGTTGGGGCTGAAGCTTTCTTT,CASSWGVGAEAFF
NA,TRBV11-2,TRBJ2-1,NA,TGTGCCAGCAGCCGCTCCTACAATGAGCAGTTCTTC,CASSRSYNEQFF
NA,TRBV5-4,TRBJ1-2,NA,TGTGCCAGCAGCTTCCCGGGACACCAATTCTATGGCTACACCTTC,CASSFPGHQFYGYTF
NA,TRBV19,TRBJ2-3,NA,TGTGCCACTAAGGTTTGGGAGTTAGCAGATACGCAGTATTTT,CATKVWELADTQYF
NA,TRBV7-6,TRBJ2-2,NA,TGTGCCAGCAGCTTAGATCCCGCGACCGGGGAGCTGTTTTTT,CASSLDPATGELFF
NA,TRBV28,TRBJ2-7,NA,TGTGCCAGCAGTTTATATCAGGGTAGCTCCTACGAGCAGTACTTC,CASSLYQGSSYEQYF
NA,TRBV29-1,TRBJ2-7,NA,TGCAGCGTTGAGGCAAGAACCTACGAGCAGTACTTC,CSVEARTYEQYF
NA,TRBV4-1,TRBJ2-7,NA,TGCGCCAGCAGCCAAGAATTTCAGGGATCCTACGAGCAGTACTTC,CASSQEFQGSYEQYF
NA,TRBV27,TRBJ1-2,NA,TGTGCCAGCAGCTTTTCCGAACCGCGTGGGGCAAACTATGGCTACACCTTC,CASSFSEPRGANYGYTF
NA,TRBV27,TRBJ2-3,TRBD1,TGTGCCAGCAGTTCCAGGACAGGGGGAGCAGATACGCAGTATTTT,CASSSRTGGADTQYF